Listed below are T cell receptor beta chains from one sample, sequenced in a study of T cells in Graves' hyperthyroidism and ophthalmopathy. TCRdb fed the multiplex PCR reads into MiXCR, producing one record per CDR3 protein. This table has fewer than 350,000 distinct CDR3 sequences, 13% appearing once. The source material was blood. These receptors all come from a young woman with Graves' hyperthyroidism that later progressed to Graves' ophthalmopathy. Both conserved end residues are part of each CDR3. The D gene is left open where the match is weak. Clone sizes are given selectively: once, few, many, or a class where the clone is expanded.

>TRBJ2-1|TRBV27|.|many
TGTGCCAGCAGTACCGCCTTCCGCGGGAACTACAATGAGCAGTTCTTC
CASSTAFRGNYNEQFF
>TRBJ2-3|TRBV9|TRBD2|many
TGTGCCAGCAGCGCAGGACTAGCAGCCACAGATACGCAGTATTTT
CASSAGLAATDTQYF
>TRBJ2-3|TRBV7-2|TRBD2|many
TGTGCCAGCAGCTTAGGGGGCCAAGCGGGAGGAAAGCGAGATACGCAGTATTTT
CASSLGGQAGGKRDTQYF
>TRBJ1-2|TRBV3-1|.|many
TGTGCCAGCAGCCCCTTGTCCAACTATGGCTACACCTTC
CASSPLSNYGYTF
>TRBJ2-7|TRBV5-6|TRBD1|many
TGTGCCAGCAGCCCTGGGACAGACTCCTACGAGCAGTACTTC
CASSPGTDSYEQYF
>TRBJ2-3|TRBV9|.|.
TGTGCCAGCAGCGTAGATGGAGCGACTGCCTCAGATACGCAGTATTTT
CASSVDGATASDTQYF
>TRBJ2-6|TRBV11-2|TRBD2|.
TGTGCCAGCGCTCTAGCGGGAGCCCTCTCTGGGGCCAACGTCCTGACTTTC
CASALAGALSGANVLTF
>TRBJ2-7|TRBV10-3|.|few
TGTGCCATCACCGATCTGGGGACCTACGAGCAGTACTTC
CAITDLGTYEQYF
>TRBJ2-1|TRBV2|.|many
TGTGCCAGCAGTGAAGCGCTCGTCGCAGGCAATGAGCAGTTCTTC
CASSEALVAGNEQFF
>TRBJ2-2|TRBV11-2|.|few
TGTGCCAGCAGCGTTGCCGGAGCCAGGGGCGCCGGGGAGCTGTTTTTT
CASSVAGARGAGELFF
>TRBJ2-1|TRBV7-3|.|many
TGTGCCAGCAGCTTAGGACCTAGTGCCTACAATGAGCAGTTCTTC
CASSLGPSAYNEQFF
>TRBJ1-6|TRBV5-1|.|few
TGCGCCAGCAGCTTATTTGAGTTTGGGTCTGTTCTTAATTCACCCCTCCACTTT
CASSLFEFGSVLNSPLHF
>TRBJ1-2|TRBV6-2/TRBV6-3|.|many
TGTGCCAGCAGTTACTCGACAACAAAGGGGAACTATGGCTACACCTTC
CASSYSTTKGNYGYTF
>TRBJ2-7|TRBV6-5|.|many
TGTGCCAGCAGTTACTCGAGAGCAACGAGACTGGAGCAGTACTTC
CASSYSRATRLEQYF
>TRBJ2-2|TRBV7-9|TRBD1|many
TGTGCCAGCAGCTCGGTGACAGGGGTGGCCGGGGAGCTGTTTTTT
CASSSVTGVAGELFF
>TRBJ2-5|TRBV29-1|.|many
TGCAGCGTTGAGTTGACGATCGGGGAGTTAGAGACCCAGTACTTC
CSVELTIGELETQYF
>TRBJ2-1|TRBV4-3|TRBD2|many
TGCGCCAGCAGCCAAGCGGGGCTAGCGGGGTACAATGAGCAGTTCTTC
CASSQAGLAGYNEQFF
>TRBJ2-7|TRBV24-1|.|many
TGTGCCACCAGTGTGATGGAGGATAACTACGAGCAGTACTTC
CATSVMEDNYEQYF
>TRBJ1-1|TRBV9|.|many
TGTGCCAGCAGCGGGACAGCTTACCAGGACACTGAAGCTTTCTTT
CASSGTAYQDTEAFF
>TRBJ2-1|TRBV7-9|.|many
TGTGCCAGCAGCGGACGGGGGAATGAGCAGTTCTTC
CASSGRGNEQFF